Listed below are T cell receptor beta chains from one sample, sequenced in a study of T cell responses to AZD1222 COVID-19 vaccine. Clones were sequenced by immunoSEQ multiplex PCR, and TCRdb holds only the in-frame ones, with some missing. The sample records 180,000 or so clones, 94% being singletons. The material was peripheral blood, obtained on day 0 of AZD1222 vaccination. The receptors come from an adult in good health. Both conserved end residues are part of each CDR3. The D gene is left open where the match is weak. For some rows the clone size is stated as once, few or many, or as a class when expanded; others skip it.

d_gene,j_gene,abundance,v_gene,CDR3aa,CDR3nt
.,TRBJ1-1,.,TRBV7-9,CASEIARGNTEAFF,TGTGCCAGCGAAATTGCTAGGGGGAACACTGAAGCTTTCTTT
TRBD2,TRBJ2-7,.,TRBV28,CASSPRLSGSFYEQYF,TGTGCCAGCAGTCCCCGACTAAGCGGGAGTTTCTACGAGCAGTACTTC
.,TRBJ1-2,.,TRBV19,CASTPQGRNEGYTF,TGTGCCAGTACCCCTCAGGGAAGGAACGAGGGCTACACCTTC
.,TRBJ2-1,.,TRBV28,CASSLEGVQFF,TGTGCCAGCAGTTTGGAGGGAGTCCAGTTCTTC
TRBD1,TRBJ2-1,.,TRBV29-1,CSATGVGYNEQFF,TGCAGCGCCACAGGGGTGGGCTACAATGAGCAGTTCTTC
TRBD2,TRBJ2-3,.,TRBV13,CASSFLAGADTQYF,TGTGCCAGCAGCTTCCTAGCGGGAGCAGATACGCAGTATTTT
.,TRBJ1-6,.,TRBV30,CAWSRARGGSPLHF,TGTGCCTGGAGTCGGGCCCGGGGTGGGTCACCCCTCCACTTT
TRBD2,TRBJ2-2,.,TRBV9,CASSVRPAGGSLAGGAAGELFF,TGTGCCAGCAGCGTAAGACCAGCCGGGGGTTCACTAGCGGGAGGGGCGGCCGGGGAGCTGTTTTTT
.,TRBJ2-7,.,TRBV7-9,CASSLSGSTYEQYF,TGTGCCAGCAGCTTATCAGGGAGCACCTACGAGCAGTACTTC
.,TRBJ2-7,.,TRBV5-1,CASSETTYEQYF,TGCGCCAGCAGCGAGACTACCTACGAGCAGTACTTC
TRBD1,TRBJ2-7,.,TRBV27,CASSFTRGQGSAYEQYF,TGTGCCAGCAGTTTCACTAGGGGACAGGGGTCCGCCTACGAGCAGTACTTC
.,TRBJ1-1,.,TRBV18,CASRTSIMNTEAFF,TGTGCCAGCAGGACTTCTATCATGAACACTGAAGCTTTCTTT
TRBD1,TRBJ2-5,once,TRBV5-5,CASSLGTGGSGTQYF,TGTGCCAGCAGCTTAGGGACAGGGGGCAGCGGGACCCAGTACTTC
TRBD1,TRBJ2-2,.,TRBV7-6,CASSHSLKDRGHAGELFF,TGTGCCAGCAGCCATTCATTGAAGGACAGGGGGCATGCCGGGGAGCTGTTTTTT
TRBD1,TRBJ1-2,.,TRBV7-2,CASRPDRGWAGYTF,TGTGCCAGCAGACCGGACAGGGGGTGGGCTGGCTACACCTTC
.,TRBJ1-1,.,TRBV6-5,CASSPVGGADTEAFF,TGTGCCAGCAGCCCCGTAGGGGGGGCTGACACTGAAGCTTTCTTT
.,TRBJ1-3,.,TRBV14,CASSVLGPPSGNTIYF,TGTGCCAGCAGTGTCCTGGGGCCCCCCTCTGGAAACACCATATATTTT
TRBD2,TRBJ2-1,.,TRBV4-1,CASSQDPGRNHEQFF,TGCGCCAGCAGCCAAGACCCCGGGAGGAATCATGAGCAGTTCTTC
.,TRBJ1-1,.,TRBV5-5,CASSPEALQAFF,TGTGCCAGCAGCCCCGAGGCCCTACAAGCTTTCTTT
.,TRBJ2-7,.,TRBV7-3,CASSLTIGTEYEQYF,TGTGCCAGCAGCTTAACAATCGGGACTGAGTACGAGCAGTACTTC
.,TRBJ2-1,.,TRBV19,CASSIGREPYNEQFF,TGTGCCAGTAGTATTGGGCGGGAACCCTACAATGAGCAGTTCTTC
TRBD2,TRBJ2-7,.,TRBV6-5,CASKTTSGAYEQYF,TGTGCCAGCAAGACTACTAGCGGGGCCTACGAGCAGTACTTC
.,TRBJ2-1,.,TRBV27,CASRLSGNSYNEQFF,TGTGCCAGCAGATTGAGCGGTAACTCCTACAATGAGCAGTTCTTC
.,TRBJ2-3,.,TRBV6-5,CASSRTSTDTQYF,TGTGCCAGCAGCCGGACAAGCACAGATACGCAGTATTTT
.,TRBJ2-1,once,TRBV6-5,CASSRLFNNEQFF,TGTGCCAGCAGCCGGCTATTTAACAATGAGCAGTTCTTC
.,TRBJ1-2,.,TRBV29-1,CSVLVDSTDGYTF,TGCAGCGTCCTGGTCGACAGTACGGATGGCTACACCTTC
.,TRBJ2-1,few,TRBV30,CAPSWGPYNEQFF,TGTGCCCCGAGCTGGGGGCCCTACAATGAGCAGTTCTTC
.,TRBJ1-1,.,TRBV14,CASSHWSGSRGYPTTEAFF,TGTGCCAGCAGCCACTGGTCAGGGTCACGGGGCTACCCTACGACTGAAGCTTTCTTT
.,TRBJ2-7,.,TRBV25-1,CASSGVWGFSSYEQYF,TGTGCCAGCAGTGGGGTTTGGGGGTTCAGCTCCTACGAGCAGTACTTC
TRBD1,TRBJ1-1,.,TRBV2,CASRARGGTEAFF,TGTGCCAGCAGGGCCAGGGGGGGAACTGAAGCTTTCTTT
.,TRBJ1-2,.,TRBV5-5,CASSPSNYGYTF,TGTGCCAGCAGCCCAAGTAACTATGGCTACACCTTC
TRBD1,TRBJ2-1,.,TRBV24-1,CATSHPGQGGKNEQFF,TGTGCCACCAGCCACCCGGGACAGGGGGGTAAAAATGAGCAGTTCTTC
TRBD1,TRBJ1-6,.,TRBV15,CATSRDGGQPLSPLHF,TGTGCCACCAGCAGAGATGGGGGACAGCCCCTTTCACCCCTCCACTTT
TRBD2,TRBJ2-3,.,TRBV28,CASTQRTSGLTDTQYF,TGTGCCAGCACTCAGAGGACTAGCGGGCTGACAGATACGCAGTATTTT
.,TRBJ1-1,once,TRBV23-1,CASSQSKRGSYNTEAFF,TGCGCCAGCAGTCAATCTAAAAGGGGGTCATACAACACTGAAGCTTTCTTT
TRBD1,TRBJ1-5,once,TRBV2,CASSMSGGNQPQHF,TGTGCCAGCAGTATGTCAGGGGGGAATCAGCCCCAGCATTTT
.,TRBJ2-7,.,TRBV2,CASSETGDYEQYF,TGTGCCAGCAGTGAAACGGGGGACTACGAGCAGTACTTC
.,TRBJ1-3,.,TRBV2,CARTRQRGNTIYF,TGTGCCCGTACCCGACAGAGGGGAAACACCATATATTTT
TRBD1,TRBJ1-4,once,TRBV2,CASSLLPGQGGEKLFF,TGTGCCAGCAGTTTACTACCGGGACAGGGGGGGGAAAAACTGTTTTTT
.,TRBJ1-2,once,TRBV19,CASSISSRQNYGYTF,TGTGCCAGTAGTATTTCCTCCCGACAGAACTATGGCTACACCTTC
.,TRBJ2-6,.,TRBV27,CASRPQEWRANVLTF,TGTGCCAGCAGACCCCAGGAGTGGCGGGCCAACGTCCTGACTTTC
.,TRBJ1-3,.,TRBV27,CASSTTGIGNTIYF,TGTGCCAGCAGTACTACAGGGATAGGAAACACCATATATTTT
.,TRBJ1-4,.,TRBV28,CASSTRGAGESEKLFF,TGTGCCAGCAGTACCCGTGGGGCAGGGGAAAGTGAAAAACTGTTTTTT
.,TRBJ1-5,.,TRBV27,CASGRFSANSNQPQHF,TGTGCCAGCGGGAGGTTTTCGGCTAATAGCAATCAGCCCCAGCATTTT
.,TRBJ1-5,.,TRBV5-4,CASSLGNQPQHF,TGTGCCAGCAGCTTGGGAAATCAGCCCCAGCATTTT